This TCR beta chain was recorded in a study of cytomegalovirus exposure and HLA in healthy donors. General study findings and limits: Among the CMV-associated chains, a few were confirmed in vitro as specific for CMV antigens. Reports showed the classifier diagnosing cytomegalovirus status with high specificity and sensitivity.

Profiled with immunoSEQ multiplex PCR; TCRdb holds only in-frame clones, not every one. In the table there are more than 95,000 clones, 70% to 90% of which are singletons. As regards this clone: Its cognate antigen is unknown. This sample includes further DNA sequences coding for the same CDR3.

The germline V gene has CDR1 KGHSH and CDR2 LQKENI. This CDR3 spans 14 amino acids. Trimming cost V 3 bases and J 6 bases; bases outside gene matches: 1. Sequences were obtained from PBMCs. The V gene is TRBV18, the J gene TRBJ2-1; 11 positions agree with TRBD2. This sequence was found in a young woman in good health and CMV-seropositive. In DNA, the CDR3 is TGTGCCAGCTCACCTGGGACTAGCGGCAATGAGCAGTTCTTC. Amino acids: CASSPGTSGNEQFF.